Sequencing of this T cell receptor beta chain was carried out in a study of blood T cell repertoires in COVID-19. Seattle-derived patients entered the study during active infection and were followed longitudinally. V lost 4 bases, J lost 6 bases, and 3 bases stayed unmatched. The germline V gene has CDR1 LNHDA and CDR2 SQIVND (reference sequence). The CDR3 is 13 residues long. For this clone: Other nucleotide sequences in the sample specify the same CDR3.

Authors' methods: Amplification with reference gene primers provided the estimates of nucleated cell counts. Libraries were prepared by immunoSEQ multiplex PCR; TCRdb keeps only in-frame clonotypes and omits some of them. That table furnishes V, J and clone size, whereas the DNA furnished D and trimming. This sample has about 390,000 clones; over 75% occur once, and the top ten carry 2.3%. This receptor was identified in a woman aged 55-75 years with COVID-19, enrolled during active disease. The sequenced material came from peripheral blood. The chain links TRBV19 to TRBJ1-5, with 7 bases matching TRBD1. The DNA for the CDR3 is TGTGCCAGTAGTAGGCAGGGGGGTCAGCCCCAGCATTTT. Translating gives CASSRQGGQPQHF.